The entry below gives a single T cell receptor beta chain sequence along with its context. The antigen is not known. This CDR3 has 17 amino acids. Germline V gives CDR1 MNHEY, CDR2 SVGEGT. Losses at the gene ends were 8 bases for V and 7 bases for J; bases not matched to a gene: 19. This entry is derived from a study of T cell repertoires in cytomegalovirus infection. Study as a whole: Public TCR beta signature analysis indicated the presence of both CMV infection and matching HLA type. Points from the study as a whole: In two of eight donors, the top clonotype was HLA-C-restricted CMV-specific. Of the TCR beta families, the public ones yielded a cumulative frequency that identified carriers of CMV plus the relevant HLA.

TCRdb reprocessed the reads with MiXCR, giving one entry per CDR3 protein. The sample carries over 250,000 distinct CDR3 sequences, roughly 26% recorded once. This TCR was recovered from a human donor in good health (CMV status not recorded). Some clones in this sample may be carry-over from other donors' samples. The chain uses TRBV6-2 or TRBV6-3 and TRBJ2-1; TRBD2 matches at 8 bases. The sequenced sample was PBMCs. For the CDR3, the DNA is TGTGCCAGCCTTCCCGGTAGGAGAGCGGGAGTATGGAATGAGCAGTTCTTC. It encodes CASLPGRRAGVWNEQFF.